One sample yielded the 29 T cell receptor beta chains listed below, sequenced in a study of T cells in Graves' hyperthyroidism and ophthalmopathy. RNA transcripts served as the template for amplifying TCR beta CDR3 regions. A set of HTBI primers served as the primers for a first-round RT-PCR of the TCR CDR3. TCRdb called the multiplex PCR reads again in MiXCR, with one record for every CDR3 protein. The sample holds around 600,000 distinct CDR3 sequences, nearly 45% seen once. The material sequenced was peripheral blood or thyroid tissue (not recorded which). These TCRs come from an adult man with Graves' disease, either hyperthyroidism or ophthalmopathy (not recorded which).

Concerning this clonotype itself: A much larger clone lies one base from this, so it may be a read error. The chain is built from TRBV29-1 and TRBJ2-5; 10 positions agree with TRBD2. Trimming took 7 bases from V and 3 from J; bases not matched to a gene: 8. Germline values: CDR1 SQVTM, CDR2 ANQGSEA. The CDR3 totals 14 residues. The CDR3 DNA is TGCAGCGCCGCCCCCACTAGCGGGGAAGAGACCCAGTACTTC. It specifies CSAAPTSGEETQYF. Together with reference TRBV29-1 and TRBJ2-5, the CDR3 gives the full variable domain: SAVISQKPSRDICQRGTSLTIQCQVDSQVTMMFWYRQQPGQSLTLIATANQGSEATYESGFVIDKFPISRPNLTFSTLTVSNMSPEDSSIYLCSAAPTSGEETQYFGPGTRLLVL.

This clonotype was found a few times. The V and J genes are TRBV19 and TRBJ1-5, with 10 bases aligning to TRBD1. Germline loops: CDR1 LNHDA, CDR2 SQIVND (reference sequence). CDR3 length: 18 amino acids. V was clipped by 6 bases and J by 2 bases; unmatched bases: 13. The CDR3 sequence: CASRDRGRSGPGNQPQHF. The DNA for the CDR3 is TGTGCCAGTAGGGACAGGGGGAGGTCCGGTCCGGGCAATCAGCCCCAGCATTTT.

V and J are TRBV28 and TRBJ2-7; 10 nucleotides line up with TRBD1. Germline CDR1 is MDHEN and CDR2 is SYDVKM. The V segment lost 8 bases and the J segment 6 bases; nucleotides outside the gene matches: 13. There are 15 residues in the CDR3. The CDR3 protein is CASYTDRGLGTEQYF. DNA of the CDR3: TGTGCCAGCTACACCGACAGGGGGCTCGGGACCGAGCAGTACTTC. The variable domain in full, with the rest retrieved from reference TRBV28 and TRBJ2-7, is DVKVTQSSRYLVKRTGEKVFLECVQDMDHENMFWYRQDPGLGLRLIYFSYDVKMKEKGDIPEGYSVSREKKERFSLILESASTNQTSMYLCASYTDRGLGTEQYFGPGTRLTVT.

The genes are TRBV9 and TRBJ2-2, with 11 bases that match TRBD2. CDR3 length: 16 residues. J was trimmed by 2 bases and V by 4 bases; bases with no gene match: 4. Germline CDR1 reads SGDLS; CDR2 reads YYNGEE. The CDR3 sequence is CASSRGTSGNTGELFF. The CDR3 nucleotides read TGTGCCAGCAGCCGAGGGACTAGCGGAAACACCGGGGAGCTGTTTTTT.

This clonotype has only one observation. The genes are TRBV2 and TRBJ2-7, with 12 bases identical to TRBD1. This CDR3 comprises 15 residues. V shed 2 bases and J 4 bases; nucleotides not matched to a gene: 3. CDR1 and CDR2 from the germline V gene are SNHLY and FYNNEI. The DNA for the CDR3 is TGTGCCAGCAGTGAACAGGGACAGGGGGCTTACGAGCAGTACTTC. This sequence encodes CASSEQGQGAYEQYF.

The genes are TRBV7-6 and TRBJ1-2; D may be TRBD1 (6 bases). The CDR3 runs to 14 residues. Germline CDR1 and CDR2: SGHVS and FNYEAQ. The V and J ends lost 8 bases and 2 bases respectively, with 15 bases between them. The CDR3 reads CASFSRGANYGYTF. CDR3 DNA: TGTGCCAGCTTCAGCAGGGGCGCGAACTATGGCTACACCTTC.

This clonotype appeared many times. The chain carries TRBV20-1 and TRBJ1-1; no clear D. The V gene's germline CDR1 is DFQATT and CDR2 SNEGSKA (reference sequence). Between the trimmed V and J ends, which lost 1 base and 0 bases, there was a span of 3 bases. This CDR3 has 12 residues. DNA of the CDR3: TGCAGTGCTAGAGGGCTGAACACTGAAGCTTTCTTT. Its translation is CSARGLNTEAFF.

In regard to this clonotype: Relative to the germline gene, one junction end is altered; a read error may explain this. The chain uses TRBV2 and TRBJ1-1; TRBD1 is a possible D gene (6 bases). This CDR3 has 13 residues. The germline V gene has CDR1 SNHLY and CDR2 FYNNEI. For the CDR3, the DNA is TGTGCCATCAGTGGGTCAGGAGACAGGGAAGCTTTCTTT. The encoded protein is CAISGSGDREAFF. Variable domain in full (rest from reference TRBV2 and TRBJ1-1): EPEVTQTPSHQVTQMGQEVILRCVPISNHLYFYWYRQILGQKVEFLVSFYNNEISEKSEIFDDQFSVERPDGSNFTLKIRSTKLEDSAMYFCAISGSGDREAFFGQGTRLTVV.

Many counts were recorded for this clonotype. This sequence joins TRBV19 and TRBJ1-5; TRBD1 matches at 8 bases. V lost 10 bases to trimming and J lost 2 bases; unmatched junction nucleotides: 10. The CDR3 contains 15 residues. CDR1 is LNHDA, CDR2 SQIVND, per germline (reference sequence). The CDR3 sequence is CATGTGQGGNQPQHF. The DNA for the CDR3 is TGTGCCACCGGCACCGGACAGGGAGGCAATCAGCCCCAGCATTTT.

The chain couples TRBV29-1 to TRBJ2-6; D tentatively fits TRBD1 or TRBD2 (7 bases each). The CDR3 extends over 16 amino acids. Trimming took 7 bases from V and 2 from J, leaving 18 bases between them. Per germline, CDR1 SQVTM and CDR2 ANQGSEA. The CDR3 reads CSASQGGGAGANVLTF. The DNA of the CDR3 is TGCAGCGCGTCGCAGGGGGGAGGGGCTGGGGCCAACGTCCTGACTTTC.

This clonotype was seen a few times. This chain links TRBV2 with TRBJ1-6; tentatively, D is TRBD1 (6 bases). This CDR3 contains 17 residues. The ends were cut back, 4 bases at V and 0 bases at J, with 13 bases in the middle. Germline V lookup: CDR1 SNHLY, CDR2 FYNNEI. CDR3 protein: CASSARQANSYNSPLHF. CDR3 bases: TGTGCCAGCAGTGCCAGACAGGCCAACTCCTATAATTCACCCCTCCACTTT.

The chain employs TRBV20-1 and TRBJ1-1, with a weak D call TRBD1 (5 bases). Germline V gene data show CDR1 as DFQATT and CDR2 as SNEGSKA (reference sequence). Between the trimmed V and J ends, which lost 5 bases and 7 bases, there was a span of 14 bases. The CDR3 loop spans 12 amino acids. The CDR3 loop reads CSAGGVTIEAFF. The CDR3 DNA reads as TGCAGTGCTGGGGGAGTTACTATTGAAGCTTTCTTT.

Concerning this clonotype itself: A much larger clone sits a single nucleotide away, making a read error possible. This chain connects TRBV5-5 to TRBJ2-7; no firm D call. The CDR3 spans 8 residues. V lost 9 bases and J lost 3, with 1 base in between. From germline, CDR1 is SGHKS and CDR2 YYEKEE (reference sequence). The CDR3 is CAIYEQYF. The CDR3 nucleotides are TGTGCCATCTACGAGCAGTACTTC. The full variable domain, its missing parts supplied by reference TRBV5-5 and TRBJ2-7, is DAGVTQSPTHLIKTRGQQVTLRCSPISGHKSVSWYQQVLGQGPQFIFQYYEKEERGRGNFPDRFSARQFPNYSSELNVNALLLGDSALYLCAIYEQYFGPGTRLTVT.

DNA for the CDR3: TGTGCCAGTGCCCCCGGTGGACAGGGGGCAGACGAGCATTTT. It specifies CASAPGGQGADEHF. The rearrangement links TRBV7-9 to TRBJ1-5; 11 bases fit TRBD1. The germline gives CDR1 SEHNR, CDR2 FQNEAQ (reference sequence). The CDR3 consists of 14 residues. The V and J ends lost 9 bases and 14 bases, in that order; junction bases with no gene match: 15.

Ten or more counts support this clonotype. In nucleotides, the CDR3 is TGTGCCATCAGTGCGGACCCCTACGAGCAGTACTTC. It yields the protein CAISADPYEQYF. V and J are TRBV10-3 and TRBJ2-7; D is ambiguous. The CDR3 loop spans 12 amino acids. Trimming took off 4 bases at V and 2 bases at J, with 6 bases between the two ends. Germline V CDR1 and CDR2: ENHRY, SYGVKD.

This clonotype was observed a single time. The CDR3 nucleotides read TGCAGCGCCATGACAGGGGGTGAAAAACTGTTTTTT. This codes for CSAMTGGEKLFF. The chain couples TRBV29-1 to TRBJ1-4; 9 bases agree with TRBD1. Germline CDR1 reads SQVTM; CDR2 reads ANQGSEA. Unmatched junction bases numbered 4, after V lost 7 bases and J lost 7 bases. The CDR3 length is 12 residues.

This sequence joins TRBV29-1 and TRBJ1-2; 7 nucleotides line up with TRBD1. This CDR3 is built from 13 residues. From germline, CDR1 is SQVTM and CDR2 ANQGSEA. Trimming at V came to 8 bases and at J to 5 bases, leaving 11 bases not matched to a gene. Here the CDR3 reads CSPRIGGGYGYTF. The CDR3 DNA is TGCAGCCCAAGAATAGGGGGCGGATATGGCTACACCTTC. Variable domain in full (rest from reference TRBV29-1 and TRBJ1-2): SAVISQKPSRDICQRGTSLTIQCQVDSQVTMMFWYRQQPGQSLTLIATANQGSEATYESGFVIDKFPISRPNLTFSTLTVSNMSPEDSSIYLCSPRIGGGYGYTFGSGTRLTVV.

The V gene is TRBV11-2, the J gene TRBJ2-5; 15 nucleotides match TRBD2. Germline V gene lookup returns CDR1 SGHAT and CDR2 FQNNGV. The CDR3 length is 17 residues. Trimming took 6 bases from V and 2 from J; bases not matched to a gene: 7. The CDR3, as DNA: TGTGCCAGCAGTAGGACTAGCGGGGGGGCGCGGCAAGAGACCCAGTACTTC. This sequence encodes CASSRTSGGARQETQYF.

The V and J genes are TRBV25-1 and TRBJ1-2; a possible D gene is TRBD1 (5 bases). Germline lookup yields CDR1 MGHDK and CDR2 SYGVNS. Trimming left V 2 bases short and J 6 bases short, with 10 bases between. The CDR3 loop spans 13 amino acids. The CDR3 region is CASSEGANDGYTF. The CDR3 coding sequence is TGTGCCAGCAGTGAAGGGGCGAACGATGGCTACACCTTC.

The V and J genes are TRBV10-3 and TRBJ1-5; 7 bases are a match to TRBD1. This CDR3 is 17 amino acids long. V shed 0 bases and J 7 bases; nucleotides not matched to a gene: 12. Germline V CDR1 and CDR2: ENHRY, SYGVKD. The CDR3 nucleotides read TGTGCCATCAGTGAGTCGAGTTCAGGCAGGGGGTCCCAGCCCCAGCATTTT. Translated: CAISESSSGRGSQPQHF.

Comments on this clonotype: Here the CDR3 omits its conserved ending phenylalanine or tryptophan, so a read error is the likely source. This chain links TRBV5-1 with TRBJ2-7; 9 bases line up with TRBD1. The CDR3 covers 13 residues. The germline V gene encodes CDR1 SGHRS and CDR2 YFSETQ. Trimming took 4 bases from V and 4 from J; bases not matched to a gene: 3. The DNA for the CDR3 is TGCGCCAGCAGCACAGGGGGCGAATACGAGCAGTACCTC. Translation gives CASSTGGEYEQYL.

A word on this clonotype: The germline gene is not matched at one end of the junction; a read error may be the cause. This chain joins TRBV10-3 and TRBJ1-3; no reliable D call. The CDR3 has 16 residues. Per germline, CDR1 ENHRY and CDR2 SYGVKD. The CDR3 DNA sequence: TGTGCCATCAGTGCCCCCTTTTGGGAGAATGGAGACACCATATATTTT. This gives the protein CAISAPFWENGDTIYF.

The V call is TRBV19, the J call TRBJ1-2; TRBD1 matches at 9 bases. With 3 bases clipped from V and 3 bases from J, the junction kept 11 bases outside the gene matches. The CDR3 has 17 residues. The germline V gene has CDR1 LNHDA and CDR2 SQIVND (reference sequence). The chain's CDR3 is CASSMSGTGKNHYGYTF. CDR3 nucleotide sequence: TGTGCCAGTAGTATGTCGGGGACAGGGAAAAATCACTATGGCTACACCTTC. Drawing the rest from reference TRBV19 and TRBJ1-2, the complete variable domain is DGGITQSPKYLFRKEGQNVTLSCEQNLNHDAMYWYRQDPGQGLRLIYYSQIVNDFQKGDIAEGYSVSREKKESFPLTVTSAQKNPTAFYLCASSMSGTGKNHYGYTFGSGTRLTVV.

The CDR3 bases are TGCAGTGCTAGCGGACTAGCGGGATACTACGAGCAGTACTTC. This encodes CSASGLAGYYEQYF. The V call is TRBV20-1, the J call TRBJ2-7, with TRBD2 matching 12 bases. The CDR3 consists of 14 residues. V gave up 3 bases and J gave up 3 bases; unmatched junction bases: 3. CDR1 is DFQATT, CDR2 SNEGSKA, per germline (reference sequence).

The gene calls are TRBV6-6 and TRBJ2-5, with D unclear. The J call may be wrong; the DNA end is better matched by TRBJ2-7. CDR1 MNHNY and CDR2 SVGAGI come from the germline V gene (reference sequence). The CDR3 runs 13 residues. DNA of the CDR3: TGTGCCAGCAGTTCCCTTCCACAATACGAGCAGTACTTC. This translates into CASSSLPQYEQYF.

The V call is TRBV5-1, the J call TRBJ1-1, with no clear D. The germline CDR1 and CDR2 sequences are SGHRS and YFSETQ. Trimming left V 1 base short and J 4 bases short, with 8 bases between. This CDR3 has 13 amino acids. CDR3 amino acids: CASSLLVGTEAFF. CDR3 sequence (DNA): TGCGCCAGCAGCTTGCTGGTAGGCACTGAAGCTTTCTTT.

The chain recombines TRBV7-9 with TRBJ1-4, with unresolved D. Germline-derived CDR1 and CDR2 are SEHNR and FQNEAQ (reference sequence). V was pared by 1 base and J by 2 bases, with 8 bases between. This CDR3 is 15 amino acids long. The CDR3 sequence is CASSLDRRTNEKLFF. The CDR3 coding sequence is TGTGCCAGCAGCTTAGACCGGAGGACTAATGAAAAACTGTTTTTT. Supplemented by reference TRBV7-9 and TRBJ1-4, the full variable domain reads DTGVSQNPRHKITKRGQNVTFRCDPISEHNRLYWYRQTLGQGPEFLTYFQNEAQLEKSRLLSDRFSAERPKGSFSTLEIQRTEQGDSAMYLCASSLDRRTNEKLFFGSGTQLSVL.

The gene calls are TRBV19 and TRBJ2-5, with 10 bases aligning to TRBD1. CDR3 length: 14 amino acids. The germline V gene encodes CDR1 LNHDA and CDR2 SQIVND (reference sequence). The V gene end was trimmed by 3 bases and the J gene end by 7 bases; junction bases not matched to a gene: 5. The CDR3 protein is CASSIRQGATTQYF. CDR3 coding DNA: TGTGCCAGTAGTATCCGACAGGGGGCAACGACCCAGTACTTC.

This clonotype was recorded many times. The chain combines TRBV7-3 with TRBJ2-5, with a tentative D call TRBD2 (6 bases). The CDR3 extends over 14 amino acids. The V end was cut by 5 bases, the J end by 4 bases, with 14 bases between. Germline lookup yields CDR1 SGHTA and CDR2 FQGTGA. The CDR3 here is CASSPGTSGETQYF. CDR3 DNA sequence: TGTGCCAGCAGCCCCGGGACTTCGGGAGAGACCCAGTACTTC.